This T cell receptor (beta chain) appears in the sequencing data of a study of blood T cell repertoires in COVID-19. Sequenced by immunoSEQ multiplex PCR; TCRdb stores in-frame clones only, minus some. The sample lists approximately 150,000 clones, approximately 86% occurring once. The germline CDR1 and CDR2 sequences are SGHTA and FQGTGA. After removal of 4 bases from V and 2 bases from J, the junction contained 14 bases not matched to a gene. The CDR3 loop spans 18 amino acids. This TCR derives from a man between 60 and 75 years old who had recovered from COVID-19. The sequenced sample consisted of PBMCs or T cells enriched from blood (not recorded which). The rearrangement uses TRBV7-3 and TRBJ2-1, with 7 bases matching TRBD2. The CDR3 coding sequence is TGTGCCAGCAGCTCCGGGGGGAGGACCACTGGAACCTACAATGAGCAGTTCTTC. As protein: CASSSGGRTTGTYNEQFF.